Sequencing of this T cell receptor (beta chain) was carried out in a study of metastatic and nonmetastatic thyroid tumors. At the level of the study: The study looked at repertoires side by side in blood and in tumor or nodule tissue from malignant and benign thyroid patients.

This clone was found a few times. CDR3 length: 13 amino acids. Looked up from germline, CDR1 is DFQATT and CDR2 is SNEGSKA (reference sequence). The V end was cut by 3 bases, the J end by 4 bases, with 12 bases between. Under the authors' procedure: CDR3 was compared across clinicopathological groups, and the resulting differences were used to build a distant-metastasis classifier for papillary thyroid cancer. TCRdb re-analyzed the PCR reads using MiXCR. TCRdb, not the authors, supplied the V and J calls. The table shows thousands of clones, with 35% to 45% occurring only once. Thyroid surgery was performed in patients who had received no treatment beforehand.

The sequenced sample was adjacent normal tissue. The receptor was isolated from a male donor with papillary thyroid cancer or a benign thyroid nodule (not recorded which). Some clones in this sample may be carry-over from other donors' samples. This rearrangement joins TRBV20-1 to TRBJ1-1; D is perhaps TRBD1 (6 bases). Written as DNA, the CDR3 is TGCAGTGCTAGGGGAGGGGGGAGCACTGAAGCTTTCTTT. This translates into CSARGGGSTEAFF.